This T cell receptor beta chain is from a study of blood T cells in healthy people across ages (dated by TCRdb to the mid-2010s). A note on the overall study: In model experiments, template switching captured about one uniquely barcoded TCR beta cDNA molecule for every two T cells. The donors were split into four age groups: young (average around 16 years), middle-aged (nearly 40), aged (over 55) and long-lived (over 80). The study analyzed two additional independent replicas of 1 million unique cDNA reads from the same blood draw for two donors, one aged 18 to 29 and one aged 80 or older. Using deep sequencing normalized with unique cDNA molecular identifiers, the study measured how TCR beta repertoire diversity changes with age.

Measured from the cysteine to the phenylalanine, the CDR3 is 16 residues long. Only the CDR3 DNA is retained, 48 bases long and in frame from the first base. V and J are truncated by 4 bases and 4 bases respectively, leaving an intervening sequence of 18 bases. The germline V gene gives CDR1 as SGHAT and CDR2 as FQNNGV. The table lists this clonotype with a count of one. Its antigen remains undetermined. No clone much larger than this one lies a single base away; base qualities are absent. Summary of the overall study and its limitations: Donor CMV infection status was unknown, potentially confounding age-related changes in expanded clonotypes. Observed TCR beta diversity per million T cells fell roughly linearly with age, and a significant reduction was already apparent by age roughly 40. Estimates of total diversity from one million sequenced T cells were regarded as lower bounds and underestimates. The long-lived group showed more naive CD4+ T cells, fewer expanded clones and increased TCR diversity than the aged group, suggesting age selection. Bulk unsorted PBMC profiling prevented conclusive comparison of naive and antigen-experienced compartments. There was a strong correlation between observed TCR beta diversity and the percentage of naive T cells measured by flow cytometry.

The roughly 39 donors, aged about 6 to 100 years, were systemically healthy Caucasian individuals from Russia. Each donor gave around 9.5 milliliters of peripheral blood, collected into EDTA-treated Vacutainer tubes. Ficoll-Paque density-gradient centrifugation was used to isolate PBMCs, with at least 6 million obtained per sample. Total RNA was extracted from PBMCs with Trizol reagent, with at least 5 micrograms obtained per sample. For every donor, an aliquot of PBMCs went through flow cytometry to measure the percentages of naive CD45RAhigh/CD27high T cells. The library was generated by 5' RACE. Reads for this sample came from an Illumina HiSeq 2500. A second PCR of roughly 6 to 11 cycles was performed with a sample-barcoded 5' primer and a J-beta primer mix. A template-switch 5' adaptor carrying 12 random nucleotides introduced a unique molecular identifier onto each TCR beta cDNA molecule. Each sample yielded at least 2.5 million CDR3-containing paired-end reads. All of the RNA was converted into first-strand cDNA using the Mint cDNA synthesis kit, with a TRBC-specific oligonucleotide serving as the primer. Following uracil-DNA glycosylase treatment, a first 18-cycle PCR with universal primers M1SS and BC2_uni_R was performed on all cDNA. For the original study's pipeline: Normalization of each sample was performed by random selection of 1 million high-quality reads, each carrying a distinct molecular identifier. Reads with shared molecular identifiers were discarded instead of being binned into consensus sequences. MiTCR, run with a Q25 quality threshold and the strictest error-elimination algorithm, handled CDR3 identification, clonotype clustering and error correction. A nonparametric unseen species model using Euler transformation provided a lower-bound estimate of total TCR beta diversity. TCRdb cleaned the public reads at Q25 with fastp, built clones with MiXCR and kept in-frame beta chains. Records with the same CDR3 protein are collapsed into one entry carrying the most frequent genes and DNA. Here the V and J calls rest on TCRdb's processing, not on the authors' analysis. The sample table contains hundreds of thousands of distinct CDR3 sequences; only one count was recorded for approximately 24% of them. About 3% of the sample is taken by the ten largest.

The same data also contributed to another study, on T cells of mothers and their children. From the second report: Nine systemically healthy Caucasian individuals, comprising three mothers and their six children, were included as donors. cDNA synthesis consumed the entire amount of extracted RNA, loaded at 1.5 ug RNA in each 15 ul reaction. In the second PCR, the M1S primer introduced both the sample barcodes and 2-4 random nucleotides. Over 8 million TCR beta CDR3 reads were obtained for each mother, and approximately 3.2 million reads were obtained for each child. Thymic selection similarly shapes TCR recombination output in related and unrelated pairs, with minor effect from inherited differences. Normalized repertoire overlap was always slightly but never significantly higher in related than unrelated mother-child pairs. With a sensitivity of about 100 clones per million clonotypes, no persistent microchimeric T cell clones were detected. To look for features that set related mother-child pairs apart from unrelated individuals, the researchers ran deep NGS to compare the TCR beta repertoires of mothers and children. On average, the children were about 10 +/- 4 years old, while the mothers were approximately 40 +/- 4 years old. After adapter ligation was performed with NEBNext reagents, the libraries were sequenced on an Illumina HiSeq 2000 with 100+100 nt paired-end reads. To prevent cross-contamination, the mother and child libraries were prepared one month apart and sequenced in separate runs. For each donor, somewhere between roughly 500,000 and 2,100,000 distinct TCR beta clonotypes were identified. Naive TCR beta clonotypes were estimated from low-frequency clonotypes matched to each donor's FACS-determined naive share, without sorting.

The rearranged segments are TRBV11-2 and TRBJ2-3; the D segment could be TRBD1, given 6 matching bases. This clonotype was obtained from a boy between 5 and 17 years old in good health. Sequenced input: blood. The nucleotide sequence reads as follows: TGTGCCAGCAGCTCCCGACAGGAACCCGTGGCAGATACGCAGTATTTT. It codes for CASSSRQEPVADTQYF.